The clone carrying this T cell receptor beta chain was recorded at least ten times. The data were taken from a study of T cells in Graves' hyperthyroidism and ophthalmopathy. Losses at the gene ends were 5 bases for V and 8 bases for J; bases not matched to a gene: 8. Germline-derived CDR1 and CDR2 are DFQATT and SNEGSKA (reference sequence). The length of the CDR3 is 13 residues. Amplified TCR beta CDR3 regions derived from RNA transcripts. The HTBI set primed first-round TCR CDR3 RT-PCR. MiXCR was run by TCRdb on the multiplex PCR reads, yielding one entry per CDR3 protein. Of roughly 360,000 distinct CDR3 sequences in the sample, roughly 14% were seen once.

This sequence was found in a man aged 25 to 40 with Graves' hyperthyroidism that later progressed to Graves' ophthalmopathy. Sample: blood. This chain connects TRBV20-1 to TRBJ1-5, with 8 bases aligning to TRBD1. CDR3 sequence reads: CSAPRQGREPQHF. CDR3 DNA sequence: TGCAGTGCTCCCCGACAGGGGAGGGAGCCCCAGCATTTT.